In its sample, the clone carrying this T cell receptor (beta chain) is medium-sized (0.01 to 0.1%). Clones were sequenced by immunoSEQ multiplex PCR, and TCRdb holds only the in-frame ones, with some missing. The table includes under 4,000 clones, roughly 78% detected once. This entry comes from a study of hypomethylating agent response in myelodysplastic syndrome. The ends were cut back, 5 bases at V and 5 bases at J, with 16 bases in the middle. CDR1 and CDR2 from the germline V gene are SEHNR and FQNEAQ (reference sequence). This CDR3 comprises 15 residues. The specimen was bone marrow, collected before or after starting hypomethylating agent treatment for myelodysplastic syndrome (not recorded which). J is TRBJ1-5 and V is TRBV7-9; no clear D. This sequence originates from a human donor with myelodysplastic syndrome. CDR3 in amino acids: CASSLGPGGDQPQHF. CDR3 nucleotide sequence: TGTGCCAGCAGCCTCGGGCCAGGCGGAGATCAGCCCCAGCATTTT.